The present T cell receptor beta chain was sequenced within a study of technical replicates of blood from several donors. Between the trimmed V and J ends, which lost 0 bases and 7 bases, there was a span of 13 bases. Germline values: CDR1 SGDLS, CDR2 YYNGEE. The CDR3 loop spans 15 amino acids. The protocol was immunoSEQ multiplex PCR, while the TCRdb copy is restricted to in-frame clones and leaves out a portion. The sample consists of some 48,000 clones, 92% of them appearing once. This clonotype was obtained from a human donor in good health. Some clones in this sample may be carry-over from other donors' samples. The sequencing input was PBMCs. The genes are TRBV9 and TRBJ2-2; a weak D match, TRBD1 (5 bases). In DNA form, the CDR3 reads TGTGCCAGCAGCGTAGTTGACAGACAAATCGGGGAGCTGTTTTTT. Amino acids: CASSVVDRQIGELFF. The full variable domain, rest sourced from reference TRBV9 and TRBJ2-2, is DSGVTQTPKHLITATGQRVTLRCSPRSGDLSVYWYQQSLDQGLQFLIQYYNGEERAKGNILERFSAQQFPDLHSELNLSSLELGDSALYFCASSVVDRQIGELFFGEGSRLTVL.